These T cell receptor beta chains were read from a single sample in a study of CD8 T cells in Susac syndrome. MiXCR was run by TCRdb on the immunoSEQ multiplex PCR reads, yielding one entry per CDR3 protein. The repertoire holds about 210,000 distinct CDR3 sequences, with around 93% as singletons. The sample taken for sequencing was CD4+ T cells from PBMCs. Every receptor here comes from a human donor in good health. Both conserved end residues are part of each CDR3. Fields, in order: CDR3 length, V gene, clone size, J gene, CDR3 protein. Expanded clones get a size class; other rows say once, few or many, or leave the size out.

16,TRBV19,-,TRBJ1-5,CASSAIGTGINQPQHF
19,TRBV2,once,TRBJ2-1,CASSQSPGQGLISYNEQFF
15,TRBV7-3,-,TRBJ1-4,CASSYPSGRGEKLFF
12,TRBV5-1,-,TRBJ1-3,CASASSGNTIYF
16,TRBV3-1,-,TRBJ2-2,CASSLRAGISTGELFF
13,TRBV29-1,few,TRBJ1-5,CSVEGGRDQPQHF
15,TRBV10-3,-,TRBJ2-1,CAIRARDRGYDEQFF
14,TRBV5-1,-,TRBJ1-1,CASGLQGLNTEAFF
15,TRBV5-1,-,TRBJ2-7,CASSLVGTQGYEQYF
15,TRBV5-4,-,TRBJ1-1,CASSLGGHLKTEAFF
14,TRBV19,-,TRBJ2-4,CASSTGDRENIQYF
15,TRBV5-1,-,TRBJ1-2,CASSLGWQGSDGYTF
16,TRBV6-6,-,TRBJ2-1,CASSYPGLAGNNEQFF
16,TRBV29-1,-,TRBJ2-2,CSAGRRGGTNTGELFF
14,TRBV24-1,-,TRBJ2-2,CATSVDSNTGELFF
14,TRBV20-1,-,TRBJ2-5,CSARKAPGGETQYF
13,TRBV21-1,-,TRBJ2-2,CAPSAVSTGELFF
16,TRBV25-1,-,TRBJ1-2,CASSEFVNTYGYGYTF
14,TRBV5-6,-,TRBJ1-5,CASSGGGFNQPQHF
16,TRBV4-3,-,TRBJ2-1,CASSPTPVPGPDEQFF
13,TRBV29-1,-,TRBJ1-2,CSVDGGTGYGYTF
17,TRBV30,-,TRBJ2-1,CAWSPLAGGPAYNEQFF
15,TRBV28,-,TRBJ1-1,CASSLGDRGNTEAFF
13,TRBV18,once,TRBJ2-1,CASLPGVGSEQFF